The 13 T cell receptor beta chains given below trace back to one sample, sequenced in a study of shared clonotypes between healthy human individuals. TCRdb keeps only in-frame clones here, not all; method: immunoSEQ multiplex PCR. The table lists over a million clones, approximately 98% of them singletons. Sequenced sample: naive CD4+ T cells sorted from blood. Subset noted: CD45RA+ positively selected. These receptors came from a man aged 25-45 years in good health.

V gene TRBV7-2 combines with J gene TRBJ2-7; TRBD1 matches 8 bases. The CDR3 runs to 14 residues. CDR1 is SGHTA, CDR2 FQGNSA, per germline. The V segment lost 2 bases and the J segment 5 bases; nucleotides outside the gene matches: 5. The CDR3 coding sequence is TGTGCCAGCAGCTTACGACAGGGGCAACACGAGCAGTACTTC. It yields the protein CASSLRQGQHEQYF.

This sequence joins TRBV14 and TRBJ2-1, with TRBD2 identical over 13 bases. Germline V lookup: CDR1 SGHDN, CDR2 FVKESK. The CDR3 runs 15 residues. The ends lost 4 bases at V and 8 bases at J; junction bases unmatched: 5. CDR3 loop: CASSLWTSGRDEQFF. The CDR3 nucleotides read TGTGCCAGCAGCCTATGGACTAGCGGGAGAGATGAGCAGTTCTTC.

The chain combines TRBV5-1 with TRBJ2-2, with 10 bases fitting TRBD2. The trim removed 4 bases at V and 5 bases at J, leaving 5 bases unmatched. The CDR3 contains 15 residues. From germline, CDR1 is SGHRS and CDR2 YFSETQ. CDR3 residues: CASSRSGRQTGELFF. The CDR3 bases are TGCGCCAGCAGCCGTAGCGGGAGGCAGACCGGGGAGCTGTTTTTT. The variable domain in full, with the rest retrieved from reference TRBV5-1 and TRBJ2-2, is KAGVTQTPRYLIKTRGQQVTLSCSPISGHRSVSWYQQTPGQGLQFLFEYFSETQRNKGNFPGRFSGRQFSNSRSEMNVSTLELGDSALYLCASSRSGRQTGELFFGEGSRLTVL.

The chain combines TRBV28 with TRBJ1-2; D perhaps matches TRBD1 (5 bases). Deletions cut 6 bases from V and 7 bases from J, with 18 bases between. Germline CDR1 and CDR2: MDHEN and SYDVKM. The CDR3 sequence is 14 residues long. The CDR3 loop is CASRRGTLTGGYTF. CDR3 bases: TGTGCCAGCAGGCGGGGGACCCTAACAGGTGGCTACACCTTC.

J is TRBJ2-1 and V is TRBV9, with 9 bases identical to TRBD2. From germline, CDR1 is SGDLS and CDR2 YYNGEE. This CDR3 region has 16 residues. V was clipped by 4 bases and J by 4 bases; unmatched bases: 9. CDR3 sequence (DNA): TGTGCCAGCAGCCCCCTCCAGACTAGCGGATACAATGAGCAGTTCTTC. It yields the protein CASSPLQTSGYNEQFF.

The chain couples TRBV7-8 to TRBJ2-1; D remains unclear. Germline loops: CDR1 SGHVS, CDR2 FQNEAQ. Trimming cost V 2 bases and J 4 bases, with 12 bases left between them. The CDR3 covers 15 residues. The CDR3 loop is CASSLLGPPYNEQFF. CDR3 nucleotides: TGTGCCAGCAGCTTACTAGGGCCGCCTTACAATGAGCAGTTCTTC.

On this clone itself: The same CDR3 arises from other DNA sequences in this sample as well. The chain joins TRBV5-1 to TRBJ1-1; unclear D gene. Per the germline V gene, CDR1 is SGHRS and CDR2 is YFSETQ. This CDR3 spans 13 amino acids. Trimming removed 4 bases at V and 0 bases at J, with 7 bases between. CDR3 sequence: CASSPSMNTEAFF. The CDR3 DNA follows: TGCGCCAGCAGCCCCTCTATGAACACTGAAGCTTTCTTT.

The rearrangement links TRBV7-9 to TRBJ2-5; D may correspond to TRBD1 or TRBD2 (5 bases each). Germline values: CDR1 SEHNR, CDR2 FQNEAQ (reference sequence). This CDR3 has 16 amino acids. Trimming took off 8 bases at V and 5 bases at J, with 24 bases between the two ends. The CDR3 is CASQTLGDPESETQYF. The CDR3 bases are TGTGCCAGCCAGACCTTGGGGGACCCTGAATCGGAGACCCAGTACTTC.

V and J are TRBV7-2 and TRBJ2-7; D is possibly TRBD2 (7 bases). Per germline, CDR1 SGHTA and CDR2 FQGNSA. This CDR3 has 13 amino acids. Deletions cut 5 bases from V and 7 bases from J, with 15 bases between. CDR3 coding DNA: TGTGCCAGCAGCCAGGGGACTACACTTGAGCAGTACTTC. This translates into CASSQGTTLEQYF.

The chain couples TRBV19 to TRBJ1-2; D not certain. Trimming took 4 bases from V and 2 from J, leaving 14 bases between them. The CDR3 extends over 15 amino acids. Germline V gene data show CDR1 as LNHDA and CDR2 as SQIVND (reference sequence). CDR3 residues: CASSNLRQLNYGYTF. The CDR3 coding sequence is TGTGCCAGTAGTAACTTAAGACAACTAAACTATGGCTACACCTTC.

This sequence joins TRBV5-1 and TRBJ1-4; TRBD1 matches at 8 bases. The CDR3 runs to 15 residues. J gave up 6 bases and V 0 bases, and 4 bases lay outside the gene matches. Looked up from germline, CDR1 is SGHRS and CDR2 is YFSETQ. CDR3 sequence (DNA): TGCGCCAGCAGCTTGGCCCAGGGGGCGCATGAAAAACTGTTTTTT. It yields the protein CASSLAQGAHEKLFF.

In its sample, this clone was seen once. The chain carries TRBV7-3 and TRBJ2-3, with 9 bases that match TRBD2. The J segment lost 2 bases and the V segment lost 5 bases, leaving 8 bases of the junction unmatched. Germline lookup yields CDR1 SGHTA and CDR2 FQGTGA. The CDR3 sequence is 16 residues long. CDR3 DNA: TGTGCCAGCAGCCTTAGCGGGAGTGTAGTCACAGATACGCAGTATTTT. Protein product: CASSLSGSVVTDTQYF.

The CDR3 DNA reads TGTGCCAGCAGTGTACCTCAGGGATTTGAGCAGTTCTTC. This sequence encodes CASSVPQGFEQFF. The chain carries TRBV2 and TRBJ2-1; TRBD1 is a possible D gene (5 bases). The CDR3 covers 13 residues. Trimming took off 4 bases at V and 9 bases at J, with 13 bases between the two ends. Germline V CDR1 and CDR2: SNHLY, FYNNEI.